Presented here are 23 T cell receptor beta chains from one specimen sequenced in a study of Graves' ophthalmopathy and Graves' hyperthyroidism. Amplifying from RNA transcripts, the study obtained TCR beta CDR3 regions. HTBI-primed RT-PCR formed the first round, and a multiplex PCR formed the second. One entry per CDR3 protein, called by TCRdb with MiXCR from the multiplex PCR reads. The table lists 400,000 or so distinct CDR3 sequences, about 15% of them singletons. Sequencing used peripheral blood. These receptors all come from an adult woman with stable Graves' hyperthyroidism.

This clonotype occurred many times. The chain carries TRBV19 and TRBJ2-7, with TRBD2 identical over 8 bases. This CDR3 has 14 residues. Germline V gene data show CDR1 as LNHDA and CDR2 as SQIVND (reference sequence). V trimming: 5 bases; J trimming: 3 bases; junction bases outside the gene matches: 6. The CDR3 DNA sequence: TGTGCCAGTAGTGATCCGGGACTAGTCTACGAGCAGTACTTC. It codes for CASSDPGLVYEQYF.

This clonotype was counted between two and nine times. V is TRBV6-2 or TRBV6-3 and J is TRBJ1-1, with D possibly being TRBD1 (6 bases). CDR1 MNHEY and CDR2 SVGEGT come from the germline V gene. V dropped 6 bases and J dropped 4 bases, with 24 bases sitting between them. The CDR3 is 17 residues long. CDR3 sequence reads: CASSPVGGREILTEAFF. The CDR3 bases are TGTGCCAGCAGCCCCGTAGGGGGGCGTGAGATTCTCACTGAAGCTTTCTTT.

CDR3 amino acids: CASSPEVGGSTEAFF. In DNA, the CDR3 is TGTGCCAGCAGTCCAGAGGTAGGGGGCAGCACTGAAGCTTTCTTT. The chain couples TRBV12-3 or TRBV12-4 to TRBJ1-1; 7 nucleotides line up with TRBD1. Unmatched junction bases numbered 10, after V lost 5 bases and J lost 4 bases. CDR3 size: 15 residues.

At least ten counts were recorded for this clonotype. The chain's CDR3 is CSALGQSSYEQYF. The CDR3 nucleotides are TGCAGTGCACTCGGACAGAGCTCCTACGAGCAGTACTTC. This rearrangement joins TRBV20-1 to TRBJ2-7, with D perhaps matching TRBD1 (6 bases). Deletions cut 6 bases from V and 0 bases from J, with 12 bases between. The CDR3 spans 13 residues. CDR1 and CDR2 (germline): DFQATT, SNEGSKA (reference sequence).

This clonotype was found many times. J is TRBJ1-1 and V is TRBV11-2; the D gene is possibly TRBD1 (5 bases). V was clipped by 5 bases and J by 0 bases, with 10 bases between them. Germline lookup yields CDR1 SGHAT and CDR2 FQNNGV. There are 14 residues in the CDR3. This chain's CDR3 is CASSQGLMNTEAFF. CDR3 sequence (DNA): TGTGCCAGCAGCCAGGGTCTCATGAACACTGAAGCTTTCTTT.

This clonotype was detected a few times. This chain uses TRBV29-1 with TRBJ1-1, with D possibly TRBD1 on 5 matching bases. The V and J ends lost 7 bases and 4 bases respectively, with 16 bases between them. The CDR3 runs to 13 residues. CDR1 and CDR2 (germline): SQVTM, ANQGSEA. The CDR3 here is CSARQGLGTEAFF. The CDR3 nucleotides read TGCAGCGCCCGGCAGGGTTTGGGCACTGAAGCTTTCTTT. Full variable domain (rest looked up from reference TRBV29-1 and TRBJ1-1): SAVISQKPSRDICQRGTSLTIQCQVDSQVTMMFWYRQQPGQSLTLIATANQGSEATYESGFVIDKFPISRPNLTFSTLTVSNMSPEDSSIYLCSARQGLGTEAFFGQGTRLTVV.

As concerns this clonotype: One end of the junction fails to match germline, which may point to a read error. This chain connects TRBV13 to TRBJ2-7; D is unclear. Germline CDR1 and CDR2: PRHDT and FYEKMQ (reference sequence). This CDR3 is 15 amino acids long. The CDR3, as DNA: TGTGCCAGCAGCAATGGAAACGGGCCCCCCTACGAGCAGTGCTTC. It is translated as CASSNGNGPPYEQCF.

V usage is TRBV20-1 and J usage is TRBJ2-7, with a possible D match to TRBD1 (7 bases). The germline V gene has CDR1 DFQATT and CDR2 SNEGSKA (reference sequence). Trimming took 3 bases from V and 5 from J, leaving 11 bases between them. The CDR3 loop spans 12 amino acids. The CDR3 spells CSARRGTDEQYF. For the CDR3, the DNA is TGCAGTGCTAGGCGCGGGACAGACGAGCAGTACTTC.

Ten or more counts support this clonotype. The rearrangement links TRBV10-3 to TRBJ2-5; 8 nucleotides line up with TRBD1. CDR3 length: 16 amino acids. Per the germline V gene, CDR1 is ENHRY and CDR2 is SYGVKD. Germline trimming cut 0 bases from V and 5 bases from J; bases unmatched to any gene: 8. DNA of the CDR3: TGTGCCATCAGTGAGTCTTGGCAGGGGGCCCTGGAGACCCAGTACTTC. It translates to CAISESWQGALETQYF.

This clonotype was recorded many times. This chain connects TRBV12-3 or TRBV12-4 to TRBJ2-3; 7 bases fit TRBD1. The junction had 11 bases not matched to a gene; V was cut back by 0 bases and J by 5 bases. The CDR3 length is 17 residues. CDR3 region: CASSLASRGGSRDTQYF. The CDR3 region has the DNA TGTGCCAGCAGTTTAGCGTCCCGAGGGGGCTCGAGAGATACGCAGTATTTT.

This clonotype was recorded at least ten times. The chain has TRBV6-1 and TRBJ2-7, with 9 bases that match TRBD2. The germline V gene has CDR1 MNHNS and CDR2 SASEGT. Germline trimming cut 6 bases from V and 0 bases from J; bases unmatched to any gene: 6. The CDR3 has 15 amino acids. In DNA, the CDR3 is TGTGCCAGCAGCTTGGGACTAGCTTCCTCCTACGAGCAGTACTTC. It specifies CASSLGLASSYEQYF.

This clonotype was counted ten times or more. This may arise from a read error, as a much more abundant clone is one base away. The V and J genes are TRBV20-1 and TRBJ2-7, with 7 bases fitting TRBD1. CDR3 length: 14 amino acids. Germline V CDR1 and CDR2: DFQATT, SNEGSKA (reference sequence). In nucleotides, the CDR3 is TGCAGTGTTAGACTCCCGGGACAGTCCTACGAGCAGTACTTC. Amino acid sequence: CSVRLPGQSYEQYF.

This clonotype was counted at least ten times. The chain has TRBV7-8 and TRBJ1-1; D is unclear. Germline CDR1 reads SGHVS; CDR2 reads FQNEAQ. The CDR3 runs to 14 residues. V lost 4 bases and J 1 base, leaving 10 bases between the germline ends. CDR3 sequence: CASSYWTENTEAFF. Written as DNA, the CDR3 is TGTGCCAGCAGCTACTGGACTGAGAACACTGAAGCTTTCTTT.

This clonotype has ten or more counts. This chain links TRBV6-2 or TRBV6-3 with TRBJ2-7; 8 bases fit TRBD1. CDR1 and CDR2 (germline): MNHEY, SVGEGT. After removal of 6 bases from V and 0 bases from J, the junction contained 4 bases not matched to a gene. This CDR3 spans 14 amino acids. CDR3 in amino acids: CASRMDRDSYEQYF. The DNA for the CDR3 is TGTGCCAGCAGGATGGACAGGGACTCCTACGAGCAGTACTTC.

This clonotype has at least ten counts. The chain employs TRBV27 and TRBJ2-7, with TRBD2 matching over 8 bases. V trimming: 8 bases; J trimming: 6 bases; junction bases outside the gene matches: 3. The CDR3 consists of 11 residues. Germline V gene data show CDR1 as MNHEY and CDR2 as SMNVEV (reference sequence). The CDR3 region is CASGLASEQYF. CDR3 DNA: TGTGCCAGCGGACTAGCAAGCGAGCAGTACTTC.

This clonotype was observed many times. V gene TRBV27 combines with J gene TRBJ1-2; D unclear. The germline CDR1 and CDR2 sequences are MNHEY and SMNVEV (reference sequence). The length of the CDR3 is 13 residues. Trimming pared 5 bases from V and 8 bases from J, leaving 15 bases between. This chain's CDR3 is CASSPLGERGYTF. In nucleotides, the CDR3 is TGTGCCAGCAGTCCCCTCGGCGAACGGGGCTACACCTTC.

This clonotype was seen ten or more times. CDR3 bases: TGTGCCATCAGTGAGGGGACAGGCCCTAATTCACCCCTCCACTTT. It encodes CAISEGTGPNSPLHF. The chain recombines TRBV10-3 with TRBJ1-6; 8 nucleotides agree with TRBD1. Germline CDR1 ENHRY, CDR2 SYGVKD. Germline trimming cut 2 bases from V and 6 bases from J; bases unmatched to any gene: 3. This CDR3 is 15 amino acids long.

Many counts were recorded for this clonotype. At one boundary the junction diverges from the germline segment, which might be a read error. The V gene is TRBV4-3, the J gene TRBJ2-7, with D unclear. This CDR3 is built from 16 residues. CDR1 and CDR2 (germline): LGHNA, YSLEER. CDR3 sequence (DNA): TGCGCCAGCAGCCAAGATCTTTCCCTCCCCTCCTACGAGCAGCACTTC. Its translation is CASSQDLSLPSYEQHF.

This clonotype was seen ten or more times. Here the CDR3 reads CASSIRDRGSNQPQHF. For the CDR3, the DNA is TGTGCCAGTAGTATCCGGGACAGGGGGAGCAATCAGCCCCAGCATTTT. The V gene is TRBV19, the J gene TRBJ1-5, with 11 bases identical to TRBD1. Germline V gene lookup returns CDR1 LNHDA and CDR2 SQIVND (reference sequence). The CDR3 extends over 16 amino acids. The ends lost 3 bases at V and 1 base at J; junction bases unmatched: 2.

This clonotype has only one observation. The chain joins TRBV30 to TRBJ1-1; D not resolved. V lost 3 bases to trimming and J lost 6 bases, with 8 bases between them. Germline V gene data show CDR1 as GTSNPN and CDR2 as SVGIG (reference sequence). This CDR3 spans 11 amino acids. The CDR3 DNA reads TGTGCCTGGAGCGTTAGAGCTGAAGCTTTCTTT. As protein: CAWSVRAEAFF.

The chain combines TRBV6-2 or TRBV6-3 with TRBJ2-5, with 11 bases that match TRBD2. CDR1 and CDR2 (germline): MNHEY, SVGEGT. The junction had 7 bases not matched to a gene; V was cut back by 2 bases and J by 5 bases. The CDR3 covers 16 residues. The CDR3 DNA reads as TGTGCCAGCAGTTACCCCCGGACTAGCGGGCTGGAGACCCAGTACTTC. Residues: CASSYPRTSGLETQYF.

The table lists this clonotype with a few counts. The V gene is TRBV3-1, the J gene TRBJ1-1; no clear D. The V end lost 3 bases, the J end lost 3 bases, and 23 bases lay between the germline ends. CDR1 LGHDT and CDR2 YNNKEL come from the germline V gene (reference sequence). CDR3 length: 18 amino acids. CDR3 in amino acids: CASSQTTHTRRWDTEAFF. CDR3 bases: TGTGCCAGCAGCCAGACAACACATACCCGAAGATGGGACACTGAAGCTTTCTTT.

This clonotype was found many times. The chain has TRBV6-5 and TRBJ1-1; D ambiguous. CDR1 is MNHEY, CDR2 SVGAGI, per germline. This CDR3 region has 16 residues. V gave up 0 bases and J gave up 5 bases, with 16 bases separating them. The CDR3 sequence is CASSYSSQSLFTEAFF. The CDR3 DNA follows: TGTGCCAGCAGTTACTCATCTCAGTCCTTATTTACTGAAGCTTTCTTT.